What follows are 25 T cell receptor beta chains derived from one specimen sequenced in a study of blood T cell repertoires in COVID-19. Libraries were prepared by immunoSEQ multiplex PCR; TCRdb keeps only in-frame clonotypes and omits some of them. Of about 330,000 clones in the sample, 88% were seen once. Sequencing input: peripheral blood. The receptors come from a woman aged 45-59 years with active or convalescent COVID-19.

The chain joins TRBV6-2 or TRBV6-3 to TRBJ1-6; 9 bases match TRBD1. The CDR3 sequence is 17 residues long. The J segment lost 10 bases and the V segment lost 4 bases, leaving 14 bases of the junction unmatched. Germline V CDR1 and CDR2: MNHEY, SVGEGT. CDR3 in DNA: TGTGCCAGCAGTTCTCAAAAGACCGGGACAGGGCAATCACCCCTCCACTTT. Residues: CASSSQKTGTGQSPLHF.

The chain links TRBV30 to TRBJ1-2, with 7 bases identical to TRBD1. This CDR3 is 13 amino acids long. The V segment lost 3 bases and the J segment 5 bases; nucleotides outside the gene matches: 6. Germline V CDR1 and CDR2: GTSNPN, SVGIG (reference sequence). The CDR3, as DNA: TGTGCCTGGAGAAGGGGGCGGGATTATGGCTACACCTTC. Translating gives CAWRRGRDYGYTF.

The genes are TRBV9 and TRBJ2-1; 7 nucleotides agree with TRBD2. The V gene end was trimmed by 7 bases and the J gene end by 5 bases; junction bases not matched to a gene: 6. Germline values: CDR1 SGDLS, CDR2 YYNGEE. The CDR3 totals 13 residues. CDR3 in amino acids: CASEASGNNEQFF. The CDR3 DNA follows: TGTGCCAGCGAAGCTAGCGGAAACAATGAGCAGTTCTTC.

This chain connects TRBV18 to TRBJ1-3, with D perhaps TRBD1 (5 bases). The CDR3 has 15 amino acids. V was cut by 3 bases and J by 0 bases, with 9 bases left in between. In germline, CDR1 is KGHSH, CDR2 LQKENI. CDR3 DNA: TGTGCCAGCTCACCGGGGCTGATCTCTGGAAACACCATATATTTT. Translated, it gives CASSPGLISGNTIYF.

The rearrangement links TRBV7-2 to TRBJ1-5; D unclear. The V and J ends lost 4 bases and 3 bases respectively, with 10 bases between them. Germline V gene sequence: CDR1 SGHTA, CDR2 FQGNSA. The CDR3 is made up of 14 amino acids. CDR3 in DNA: TGTGCCAGCAGCTCAGTCGTTGTCAATCAGCCCCAGCATTTT. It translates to CASSSVVVNQPQHF.

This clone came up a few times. The CDR3 DNA is TGTGCCAGCTCACCGTCCGGGACAGGGTCCGGGGAGCTGTTTTTT. It translates to CASSPSGTGSGELFF. The chain uses TRBV18 and TRBJ2-2, with TRBD1 matching 9 bases. Trimming cost V 3 bases and J 6 bases; bases outside gene matches: 5. This CDR3 region has 15 residues. Per germline, CDR1 KGHSH and CDR2 LQKENI.

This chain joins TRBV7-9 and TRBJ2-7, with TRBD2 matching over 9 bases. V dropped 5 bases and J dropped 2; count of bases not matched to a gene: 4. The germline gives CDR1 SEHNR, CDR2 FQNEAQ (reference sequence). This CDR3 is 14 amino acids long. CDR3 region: CASSISGRPYEQYF. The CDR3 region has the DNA TGTGCCAGCAGCATTAGCGGGAGACCCTACGAGCAGTACTTC.

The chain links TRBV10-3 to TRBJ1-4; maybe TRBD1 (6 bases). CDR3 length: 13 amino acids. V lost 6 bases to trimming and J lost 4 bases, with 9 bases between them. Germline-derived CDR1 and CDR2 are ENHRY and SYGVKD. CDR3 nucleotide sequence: TGTGCCATCAGGGGACAAATTAATGAAAAACTGTTTTTT. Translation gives CAIRGQINEKLFF.

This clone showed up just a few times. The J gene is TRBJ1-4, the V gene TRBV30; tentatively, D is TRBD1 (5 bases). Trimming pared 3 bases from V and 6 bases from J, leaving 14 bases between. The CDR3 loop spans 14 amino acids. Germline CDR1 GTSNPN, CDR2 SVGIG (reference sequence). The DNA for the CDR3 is TGTGCCTGGAGCCCAGGGTTAGGGGATGAAAAACTGTTTTTT. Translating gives CAWSPGLGDEKLFF.

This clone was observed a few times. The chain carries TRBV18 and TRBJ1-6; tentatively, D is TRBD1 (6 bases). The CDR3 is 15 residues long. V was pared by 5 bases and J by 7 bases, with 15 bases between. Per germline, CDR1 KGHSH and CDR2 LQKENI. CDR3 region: CASSRDTLWNSPLHF. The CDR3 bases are TGTGCCAGCTCAAGGGACACCCTTTGGAATTCACCCCTCCACTTT.

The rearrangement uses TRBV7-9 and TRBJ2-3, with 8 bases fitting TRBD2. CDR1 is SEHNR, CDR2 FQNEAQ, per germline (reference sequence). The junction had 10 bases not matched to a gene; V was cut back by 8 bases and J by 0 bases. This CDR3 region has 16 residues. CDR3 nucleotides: TGTGCCAGCGACGGGGGGGGGTTCCCCAGCACAGATACGCAGTATTTT. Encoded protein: CASDGGGFPSTDTQYF.

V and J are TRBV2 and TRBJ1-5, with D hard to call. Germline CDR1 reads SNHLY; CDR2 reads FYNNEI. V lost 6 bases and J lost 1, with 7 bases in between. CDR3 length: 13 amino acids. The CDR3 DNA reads TGTGCCAGCAGGGGCGACAGCAATCAGCCCCAGCATTTT. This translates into CASRGDSNQPQHF. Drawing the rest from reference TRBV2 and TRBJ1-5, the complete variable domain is EPEVTQTPSHQVTQMGQEVILRCVPISNHLYFYWYRQILGQKVEFLVSFYNNEISEKSEIFDDQFSVERPDGSNFTLKIRSTKLEDSAMYFCASRGDSNQPQHFGDGTRLSIL.

The CDR3 nucleotides read TGTGCCAGCAGCACCCCAAGGGGGACCAAGGGTTCACCCCTCCACTTT. This sequence encodes CASSTPRGTKGSPLHF. The gene calls are TRBV11-2 and TRBJ1-6, with D maybe TRBD1 (6 bases). Germline-derived CDR1 and CDR2 are SGHAT and FQNNGV. V lost 5 bases to trimming and J lost 9 bases, with 20 bases between them. The CDR3 is made up of 16 amino acids.

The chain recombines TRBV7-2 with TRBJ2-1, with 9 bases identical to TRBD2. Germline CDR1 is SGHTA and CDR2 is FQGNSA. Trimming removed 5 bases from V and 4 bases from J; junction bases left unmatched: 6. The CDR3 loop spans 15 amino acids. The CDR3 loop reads CASSEVSGGYNEQFF. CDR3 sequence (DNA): TGTGCCAGCAGCGAGGTTAGCGGGGGTTACAATGAGCAGTTCTTC. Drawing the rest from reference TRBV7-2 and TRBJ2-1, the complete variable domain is GAGVSQSPSNKVTEKGKDVELRCDPISGHTALYWYRQSLGQGLEFLIYFQGNSAPDKSGLPSDRFSAERTGGSVSTLTIQRTQQEDSAVYLCASSEVSGGYNEQFFGPGTRLTVL.

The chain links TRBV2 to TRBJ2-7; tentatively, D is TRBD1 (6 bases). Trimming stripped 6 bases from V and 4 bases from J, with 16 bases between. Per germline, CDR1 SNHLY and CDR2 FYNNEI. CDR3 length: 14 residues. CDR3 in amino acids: CASRGWDILYEQYF. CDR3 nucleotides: TGTGCCAGCAGGGGGTGGGACATCTTATACGAGCAGTACTTC. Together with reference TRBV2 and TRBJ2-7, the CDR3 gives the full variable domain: EPEVTQTPSHQVTQMGQEVILRCVPISNHLYFYWYRQILGQKVEFLVSFYNNEISEKSEIFDDQFSVERPDGSNFTLKIRSTKLEDSAMYFCASRGWDILYEQYFGPGTRLTVT.

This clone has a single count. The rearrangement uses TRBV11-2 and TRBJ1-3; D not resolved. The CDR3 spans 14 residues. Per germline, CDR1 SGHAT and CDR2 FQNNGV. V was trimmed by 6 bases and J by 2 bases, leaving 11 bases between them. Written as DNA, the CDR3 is TGTGCCAGCAGTCTGAGAATTACTGGAAACACCATATATTTT. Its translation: CASSLRITGNTIYF.

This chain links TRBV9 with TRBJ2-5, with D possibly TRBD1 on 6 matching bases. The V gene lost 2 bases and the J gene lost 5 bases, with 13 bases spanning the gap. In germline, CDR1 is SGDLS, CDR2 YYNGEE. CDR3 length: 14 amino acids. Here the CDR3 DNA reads TGTGCCAGCAGCGTTGGGACAACCGTGGAGACCCAGTACTTC. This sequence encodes CASSVGTTVETQYF.

The DNA of the CDR3 is TGTGCCTGGAGTTACAGGGGAACTAATGAAAAACTGTTTTTT. This gives the protein CAWSYRGTNEKLFF. The gene calls are TRBV30 and TRBJ1-4; 7 bases line up with TRBD1. The V gene's germline CDR1 is GTSNPN and CDR2 SVGIG (reference sequence). V lost 2 bases, J lost 1 base, and 1 base stayed unmatched. This CDR3 has 14 amino acids.

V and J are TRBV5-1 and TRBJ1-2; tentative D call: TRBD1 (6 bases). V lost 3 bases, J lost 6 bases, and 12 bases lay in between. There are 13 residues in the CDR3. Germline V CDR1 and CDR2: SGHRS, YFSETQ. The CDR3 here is CASSSGQPDGYTF. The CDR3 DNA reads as TGCGCCAGCAGCTCCGGACAGCCAGATGGCTACACCTTC.

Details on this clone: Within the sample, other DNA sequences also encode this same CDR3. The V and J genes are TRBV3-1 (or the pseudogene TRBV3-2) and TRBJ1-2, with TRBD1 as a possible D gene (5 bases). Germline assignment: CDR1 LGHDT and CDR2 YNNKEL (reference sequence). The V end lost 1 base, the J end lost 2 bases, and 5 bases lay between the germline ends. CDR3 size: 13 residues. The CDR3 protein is CASSQGQNYGYTF. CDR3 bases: TGTGCCAGCAGCCAAGGACAGAACTATGGCTACACCTTC.

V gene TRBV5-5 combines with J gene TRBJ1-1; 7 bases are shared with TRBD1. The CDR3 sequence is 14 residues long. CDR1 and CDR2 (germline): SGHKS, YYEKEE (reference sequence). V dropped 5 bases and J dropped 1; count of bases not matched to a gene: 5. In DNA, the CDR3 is TGTGCCAGCAGGACAGGGCCAGAGAACACTGAAGCTTTCTTT. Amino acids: CASRTGPENTEAFF.

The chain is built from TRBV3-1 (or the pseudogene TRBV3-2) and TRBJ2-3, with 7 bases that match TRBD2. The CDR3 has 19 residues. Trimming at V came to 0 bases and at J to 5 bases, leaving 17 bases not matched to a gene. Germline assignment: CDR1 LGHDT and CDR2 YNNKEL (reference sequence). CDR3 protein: CASSQDYIWDYTSQDTQYF. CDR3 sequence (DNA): TGTGCCAGCAGCCAAGATTACATATGGGACTATACTTCACAAGATACGCAGTATTTT.

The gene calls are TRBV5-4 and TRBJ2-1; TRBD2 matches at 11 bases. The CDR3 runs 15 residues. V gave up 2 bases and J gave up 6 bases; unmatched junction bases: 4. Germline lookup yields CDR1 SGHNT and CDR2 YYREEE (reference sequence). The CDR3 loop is CASSLRSGGANEQFF. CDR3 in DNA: TGTGCCAGCAGCTTACGTAGCGGGGGGGCCAATGAGCAGTTCTTC. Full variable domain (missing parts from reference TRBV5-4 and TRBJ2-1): ETGVTQSPTHLIKTRGQQVTLRCSSQSGHNTVSWYQQALGQGPQFIFQYYREEENGRGNFPPRFSGLQFPNYSSELNVNALELDDSALYLCASSLRSGGANEQFFGPGTRLTVL.

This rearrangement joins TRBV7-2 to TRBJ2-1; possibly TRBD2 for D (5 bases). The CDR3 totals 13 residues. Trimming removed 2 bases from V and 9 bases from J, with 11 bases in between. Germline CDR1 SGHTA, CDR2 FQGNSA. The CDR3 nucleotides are TGTGCCAGCAGCTTAACGGTGGAGGTTGAGCAGTTCTTC. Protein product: CASSLTVEVEQFF.

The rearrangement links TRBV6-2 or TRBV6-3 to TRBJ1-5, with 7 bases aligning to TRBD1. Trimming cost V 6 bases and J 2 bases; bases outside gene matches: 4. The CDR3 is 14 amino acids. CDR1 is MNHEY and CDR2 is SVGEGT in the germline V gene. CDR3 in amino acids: CASSLTGGNQPQHF. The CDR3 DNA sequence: TGTGCCAGCAGCTTAACAGGGGGCAATCAGCCCCAGCATTTT.